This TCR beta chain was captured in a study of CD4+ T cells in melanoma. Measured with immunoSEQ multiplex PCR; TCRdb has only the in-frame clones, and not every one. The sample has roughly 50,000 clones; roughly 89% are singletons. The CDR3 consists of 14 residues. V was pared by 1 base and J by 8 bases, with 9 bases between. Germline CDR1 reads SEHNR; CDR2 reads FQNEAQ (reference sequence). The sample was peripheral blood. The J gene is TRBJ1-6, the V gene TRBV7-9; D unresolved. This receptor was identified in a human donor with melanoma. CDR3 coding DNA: TGTGCCAGCAGCTTAGACAGAAATGATTCACCCCTCCACTTT. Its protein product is CASSLDRNDSPLHF.